This T cell receptor beta chain comes out of a study of blood T cell repertoires in COVID-19. Method: immunoSEQ multiplex PCR; TCRdb's copy keeps in-frame clones and lacks some. The sample holds under 200,000 clones, roughly 81% seen once. Germline V gene data show CDR1 as LGHDT and CDR2 as YNNKEL (reference sequence). V gave up 1 base and J gave up 6 bases, with 10 bases separating them. This CDR3 comprises 14 residues. The rearrangement joins TRBV3-1 (or the pseudogene TRBV3-2) to TRBJ2-1; the D is unclear. The origin of this receptor is a woman aged 60-75 years with COVID-19, enrolled during active disease. Sequenced: peripheral blood. CDR3 protein: CASSQAPTPNEQFF. The CDR3 DNA reads TGTGCCAGCAGCCAAGCCCCGACTCCCAATGAGCAGTTCTTC.